These T cell receptor beta chains were read from a single sample in a study of T cells of healthy individuals. TCRdb redid the calling of the 5' RACE reads with MiXCR, one entry per CDR3 protein. The sample yields about 60,000 distinct CDR3 sequences, around 15% seen once. These receptors were taken from a human donor in good health. The CDR3 runs from the conserved cysteine through the conserved F or W. Fields, in order: D gene, clone size, J gene, V gene, CDR3 protein, CDR3 DNA. A D gene is named only where the DNA matches it firmly. The listing skips clone size in some rows; elsewhere it reads once, few, many or a size class.

NA | NA | TRBJ1-1 | TRBV30 | CACPATGKHGTEAFF | TGTGCCTGCCCCGCGACAGGAAAACATGGGACTGAAGCTTTCTTT
NA | few | TRBJ1-4 | TRBV12-5 | CASGFLPLAGQRHNEKLFF | TGTGCTAGTGGTTTCCTCCCCCTAGCCGGACAGCGACATAATGAAAAACTGTTTTTT
TRBD2 | many | TRBJ2-1 | TRBV12-3/TRBV12-4 | CASSAGLAGVDEQFF | TGTGCCAGCAGTGCGGGACTAGCGGGAGTGGATGAGCAGTTCTTC
NA | many | TRBJ1-1 | TRBV14 | CASSQDWALQGSNTEAFF | TGTGCCAGCAGCCAAGATTGGGCCCTACAGGGTTCGAACACTGAAGCTTTCTTT
TRBD2 | NA | TRBJ2-3 | TRBV9 | CASSVGGSSGLGRQYF | TGTGCCAGCAGCGTCGGGGGGAGTAGCGGGTTGGGACGCCAGTATTTT
NA | few | TRBJ1-4 | TRBV28 | CASSFGGVGEKLFF | TGTGCCAGCAGTTTCGGGGGTGTTGGGGAAAAACTGTTTTTT
NA | many | TRBJ1-1 | TRBV4-2 | CASSRPENTEAFF | TGTGCCAGCAGCCGACCAGAGAACACTGAAGCTTTCTTT
NA | many | TRBJ1-4 | TRBV7-9 | CASSLGVSTNEKLFF | TGTGCCAGCAGCTTAGGTGTGTCAACTAATGAAAAACTGTTTTTT
NA | few | TRBJ2-7 | TRBV7-2 | CASSLEVAVREQYF | TGTGCCAGCAGCTTAGAGGTGGCGGTACGCGAGCAGTACTTC
TRBD1 | many | TRBJ1-6 | TRBV7-6 | CASSREGQGFSPLHF | TGTGCCAGCAGCCGAGAGGGACAGGGATTCTCACCCCTCCACTTT
NA | NA | TRBJ1-6 | TRBV7-3 | CASSSNPNSPLHF | TGTGCCAGCAGCTCGAACCCTAATTCACCCCTCCACTTT
NA | NA | TRBJ2-1 | TRBV7-3 | CASSLMGATYNEQFF | TGTGCCAGCAGCTTAATGGGGGCTACTTACAATGAGCAGTTCTTC
TRBD1 | many | TRBJ1-5 | TRBV20-1 | CSARTRTGPRNQPQHF | TGCAGTGCTAGAACTCGGACAGGGCCGCGGAATCAGCCCCAGCATTTT
NA | many | TRBJ2-5 | TRBV6-5 | CASSKWTRAETQYF | TGTGCCAGCAGCAAATGGACCAGAGCGGAGACCCAGTACTTC
TRBD1 | many | TRBJ1-1 | TRBV5-1 | CASSLTLQGAITEAFF | TGCGCCAGCAGCTTGACCTTACAGGGGGCAATTACTGAAGCTTTCTTT
NA | many | TRBJ1-1 | TRBV10-3 | CAIIREGNTEAFF | TGTGCCATCATCCGGGAAGGGAACACTGAAGCTTTCTTT
NA | few | TRBJ1-2 | TRBV4-2 | CASSTGNYGYTF | TGTGCCAGCAGCACAGGGAACTATGGCTACACCTTC